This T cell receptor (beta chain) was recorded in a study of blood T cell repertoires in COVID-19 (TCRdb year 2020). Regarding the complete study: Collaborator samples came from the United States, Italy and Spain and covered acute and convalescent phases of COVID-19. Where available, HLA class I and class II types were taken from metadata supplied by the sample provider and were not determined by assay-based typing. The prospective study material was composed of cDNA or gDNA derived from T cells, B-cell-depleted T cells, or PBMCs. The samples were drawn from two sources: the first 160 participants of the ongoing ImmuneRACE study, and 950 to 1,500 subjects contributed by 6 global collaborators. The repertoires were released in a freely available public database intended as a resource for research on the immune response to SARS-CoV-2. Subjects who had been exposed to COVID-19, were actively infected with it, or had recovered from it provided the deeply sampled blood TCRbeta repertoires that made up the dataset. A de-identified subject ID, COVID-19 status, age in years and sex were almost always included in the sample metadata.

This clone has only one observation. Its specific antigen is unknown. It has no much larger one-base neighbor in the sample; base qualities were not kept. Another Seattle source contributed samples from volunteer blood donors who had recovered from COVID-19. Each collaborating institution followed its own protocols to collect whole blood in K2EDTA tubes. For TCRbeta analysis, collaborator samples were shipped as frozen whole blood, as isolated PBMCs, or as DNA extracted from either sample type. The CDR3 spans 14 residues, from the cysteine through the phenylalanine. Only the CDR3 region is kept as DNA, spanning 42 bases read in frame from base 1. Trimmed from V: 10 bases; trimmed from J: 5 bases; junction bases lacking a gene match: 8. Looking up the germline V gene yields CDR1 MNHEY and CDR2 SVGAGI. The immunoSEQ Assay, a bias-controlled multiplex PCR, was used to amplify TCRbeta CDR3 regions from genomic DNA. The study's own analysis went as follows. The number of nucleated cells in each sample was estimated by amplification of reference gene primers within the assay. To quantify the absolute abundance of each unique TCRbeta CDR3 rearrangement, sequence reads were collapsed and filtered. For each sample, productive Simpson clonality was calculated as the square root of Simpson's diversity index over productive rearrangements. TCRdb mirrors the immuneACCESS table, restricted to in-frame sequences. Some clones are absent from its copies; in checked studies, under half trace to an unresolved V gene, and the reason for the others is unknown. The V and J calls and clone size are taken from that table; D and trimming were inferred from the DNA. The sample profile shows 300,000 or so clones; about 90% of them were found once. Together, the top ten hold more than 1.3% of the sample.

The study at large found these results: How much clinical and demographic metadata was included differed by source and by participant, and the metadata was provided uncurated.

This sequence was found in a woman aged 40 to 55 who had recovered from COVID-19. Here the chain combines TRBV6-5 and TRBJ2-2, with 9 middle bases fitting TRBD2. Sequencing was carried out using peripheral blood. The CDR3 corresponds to CAIGPSGDTGELFF. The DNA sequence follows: TGTGCCATCGGTCCTAGCGGGGATACCGGGGAGCTGTTTTTT.